Each of the 20 T cell receptor beta chains below was sequenced from the same sample in a study of blood T cells in healthy people across ages. Combining a sample-barcoded 5' primer with a J-beta primer mix, a second PCR ran for roughly 6 to 11 cycles. TCRdb analysed the 5' RACE reads with MiXCR anew, one entry per CDR3 protein. Altogether fewer than 2,000,000 distinct CDR3 sequences are present, roughly a third being singletons, with the ten largest covering 11%. The source material was blood. These receptors were obtained from a woman aged 25 to 45 in good health.

This clonotype has a single count. This may be a read error: a much more frequent sequence differs by one nucleotide. V gene TRBV4-1 combines with J gene TRBJ1-2; a possible D gene is TRBD1 (5 bases). Per germline, CDR1 MGHRA and CDR2 YSYEKL. The CDR3 spans 15 residues. V lost 2 bases and J lost 6, with 16 bases in between. Here the CDR3 reads CASSQHWQGGDGYTF. Here the CDR3 DNA reads TGCGCCAGCAGCCAACACTGGCAGGGAGGTGATGGCTACACCTTC.

The chain employs TRBV9 and TRBJ2-3, with D tentatively TRBD2 (6 bases). The V gene's germline CDR1 is SGDLS and CDR2 YYNGEE. The CDR3 totals 13 residues. Trimming stripped 3 bases from V and 6 bases from J, with 11 bases between. In nucleotides, the CDR3 is TGTGCCAGCAGCGGAGGGACTTCCGATACGCAGTATTTT. This sequence encodes CASSGGTSDTQYF.

In this sample, this clonotype turned up a few times. V gene TRBV6-1 combines with J gene TRBJ1-1; D perhaps matches TRBD1 (6 bases). Germline lookup yields CDR1 MNHNS and CDR2 SASEGT. The germline V and J ends were trimmed by 10 bases and 0 bases, with 15 bases remaining between them. This CDR3 region has 14 residues. The CDR3, as DNA: TGTGCCACTTACAGGGATAGTATGAACACTGAAGCTTTCTTT. This codes for CATYRDSMNTEAFF.

Notes on this clonotype: The junction shows a germline mismatch at one end, possibly a read error. The genes are TRBV12-3 or TRBV12-4 and TRBJ2-2; 8 bases are a match to TRBD2. The CDR3 contains 15 residues. Written as DNA, the CDR3 is TGTGCCAGCAGCCGCGGGGGGACACAGGGCGGGGAGCCGTTTTTT. As protein: CASSRGGTQGGEPFF.

For the CDR3, the DNA is TGTGCCAGCAGCCCCCGCGGGGGGAGGTTCTACGAGCAGTACTTC. This sequence encodes CASSPRGGRFYEQYF. The chain joins TRBV7-2 to TRBJ2-7; 8 positions match TRBD2. CDR1 is SGHTA and CDR2 is FQGNSA in the germline V gene. The CDR3 is 15 residues long. V was clipped by 5 bases and J by 3 bases; unmatched bases: 9.

This clonotype has just a few counts. The chain links TRBV7-9 to TRBJ2-5, with D perhaps TRBD2 (6 bases). CDR3 length: 15 residues. CDR1 SEHNR and CDR2 FQNEAQ come from the germline V gene (reference sequence). V was clipped by 4 bases and J by 1 base, with 13 bases between them. The CDR3 reads CASSSTTGVQETQYF. The CDR3 nucleotides read TGTGCCAGCAGCTCGACAACGGGGGTCCAAGAGACCCAGTACTTC.

V and J are TRBV9 and TRBJ2-1; 10 nucleotides line up with TRBD2. Germline trimming cut 1 base from V and 9 bases from J; bases unmatched to any gene: 7. The V gene's germline CDR1 is SGDLS and CDR2 YYNGEE. CDR3 length: 15 residues. The CDR3 reads CASSVNLAGEGEQFF. CDR3 coding DNA: TGTGCCAGCAGCGTAAACCTAGCGGGAGAAGGTGAGCAGTTCTTC. The variable domain in full, completed from reference TRBV9 and TRBJ2-1, reads DSGVTQTPKHLITATGQRVTLRCSPRSGDLSVYWYQQSLDQGLQFLIQYYNGEERAKGNILERFSAQQFPDLHSELNLSSLELGDSALYFCASSVNLAGEGEQFFGPGTRLTVL.

There are a few counts of this clonotype. The chain combines TRBV9 with TRBJ2-5, with D possibly matching TRBD2 (5 bases). V was pared by 0 bases and J by 4 bases, with 13 bases between. CDR3 length: 15 residues. Germline loops: CDR1 SGDLS, CDR2 YYNGEE. The CDR3 bases are TGTGCCAGCAGCGTAGCGGTGGGAGAGGGAGAGACCCAGTACTTC. Its translation is CASSVAVGEGETQYF.

The chain couples TRBV20-1 to TRBJ2-1, with D possibly TRBD2 on 6 matching bases. Germline CDR1 is DFQATT and CDR2 is SNEGSKA (reference sequence). V lost 1 base and J lost 0, with 10 bases in between. This CDR3 has 15 residues. The CDR3 nucleotides are TGCAGTGCTAGAGGGGGGGACTTCTCCTACAATGAGCAGTTCTTC. Its translation is CSARGGDFSYNEQFF.

The gene calls are TRBV7-3 and TRBJ2-3; D is possibly TRBD2 (5 bases). V lost 1 base to trimming and J lost 2 bases, with 7 bases between them. CDR1 and CDR2 (germline): SGHTA, FQGTGA. The CDR3 covers 14 residues. The CDR3 sequence: CASSLNLATDTQYF. CDR3 DNA: TGTGCCAGCAGCTTAAATCTAGCCACAGATACGCAGTATTTT.

CDR3: CASSVVWGALADEQFF. In nucleotides, the CDR3 is TGTGCCAGCAGTGTCGTGTGGGGGGCCTTGGCGGATGAGCAGTTCTTC. This chain joins TRBV6-1 and TRBJ2-1; D possibly uses TRBD1 or TRBD2 (6 bases each). The germline V gene has CDR1 MNHNS and CDR2 SASEGT. The CDR3 totals 16 residues. V was cut by 4 bases and J by 8 bases, with 21 bases left in between.

This clonotype was recorded a few times. J is TRBJ2-1 and V is TRBV7-9; 11 bases map to TRBD2. CDR1 is SEHNR and CDR2 is FQNEAQ in the germline V gene (reference sequence). After removal of 1 base from V and 4 bases from J, the junction contained 6 bases not matched to a gene. CDR3 length: 17 residues. The CDR3 DNA reads as TGTGCCAGCAGCTTAGAAGACTCTAGCGGGGGGTACAATGAGCAGTTCTTC. Protein: CASSLEDSSGGYNEQFF.

This clonotype occurred many times. The V call is TRBV4-1, the J call TRBJ2-5; 10 bases are a match to TRBD2. Germline CDR1 is MGHRA and CDR2 is YSYEKL. The CDR3 has 15 amino acids. V was pared by 5 bases and J by 5 bases, with 8 bases of the junction left unmatched. The CDR3 sequence is CASSKAGGRQETQYF. Written as DNA, the CDR3 is TGCGCCAGCAGCAAAGCGGGGGGGCGGCAGGAGACCCAGTACTTC.

The sample holds a few counts of this clonotype. This chain uses TRBV5-5 with TRBJ2-1, with 9 bases identical to TRBD1. V lost 0 bases to trimming and J lost 2 bases; unmatched junction nucleotides: 3. This CDR3 region has 16 residues. Germline values: CDR1 SGHKS, CDR2 YYEKEE (reference sequence). This CDR3 is CASSLAGTGPYNEQFF. The CDR3 DNA reads as TGTGCCAGCAGCTTGGCAGGGACAGGGCCCTACAATGAGCAGTTCTTC.

The rearrangement links TRBV7-6 to TRBJ1-2, with no clear D. Germline V gene sequence: CDR1 SGHVS, CDR2 FNYEAQ. The CDR3 is made up of 18 amino acids. Trimming removed 0 bases from V and 3 bases from J, with 20 bases in between. The DNA of the CDR3 is TGTGCCAGCAGCTTAGCCGATAATAGGGAGGGTGTTTACTATGGCTACACCTTC. Translating it yields CASSLADNREGVYYGYTF.

The chain combines TRBV27 with TRBJ2-1; the match to TRBD2 covers 14 bases. This CDR3 is 17 amino acids long. Unmatched junction bases numbered 12, after V lost 8 bases and J lost 6 bases. In germline, CDR1 is MNHEY, CDR2 SMNVEV (reference sequence). Here the CDR3 reads CASVGLAGVYPSNEQFF. CDR3 bases: TGTGCCAGCGTGGGACTAGCGGGAGTGTATCCGAGCAATGAGCAGTTCTTC.

Note on this clonotype: The junction departs from germline at one end; a sequencing error may be responsible. This sequence joins TRBV6-6 and TRBJ2-3; 7 nucleotides line up with TRBD1. This CDR3 comprises 16 residues. From germline, CDR1 is MNHNY and CDR2 SVGAGI (reference sequence). CDR3 coding DNA: TGTGCCAGCAGTCACTCCGGGACAGTAAGCACAGATACGCAGTATTTT. Translating it yields CASSHSGTVSTDTQYF.

The chain carries TRBV5-1 and TRBJ1-1, with 8 bases identical to TRBD1. With V trimmed by 0 bases and J by 4 bases, 5 bases remained unmatched. From germline, CDR1 is SGHRS and CDR2 YFSETQ. This CDR3 is built from 15 residues. CDR3 sequence (DNA): TGCGCCAGCAGCTTGGGCCAGGGGGCCAGCACTGAAGCTTTCTTT. Translation: CASSLGQGASTEAFF.

This clonotype was seen a handful of times. The J gene is TRBJ1-2, the V gene TRBV12-3 or TRBV12-4, with 10 bases aligning to TRBD1. V gave up 3 bases and J gave up 2 bases; unmatched junction bases: 3. The CDR3 has 15 residues. CDR3 bases: TGTGCCAGCAGTTTCGGGGGACAGGGGAACTATGGCTACACCTTC. It encodes CASSFGGQGNYGYTF.

This chain uses TRBV21-1 with TRBJ2-7. TRBV21-1 constitutes a pseudogene. The CDR3 covers 11 residues. This CDR3 reads CASSVGCEQYF. CDR3 bases: TGTGCCAGCAGCGTCGGTTGCGAGCAGTACTTC.